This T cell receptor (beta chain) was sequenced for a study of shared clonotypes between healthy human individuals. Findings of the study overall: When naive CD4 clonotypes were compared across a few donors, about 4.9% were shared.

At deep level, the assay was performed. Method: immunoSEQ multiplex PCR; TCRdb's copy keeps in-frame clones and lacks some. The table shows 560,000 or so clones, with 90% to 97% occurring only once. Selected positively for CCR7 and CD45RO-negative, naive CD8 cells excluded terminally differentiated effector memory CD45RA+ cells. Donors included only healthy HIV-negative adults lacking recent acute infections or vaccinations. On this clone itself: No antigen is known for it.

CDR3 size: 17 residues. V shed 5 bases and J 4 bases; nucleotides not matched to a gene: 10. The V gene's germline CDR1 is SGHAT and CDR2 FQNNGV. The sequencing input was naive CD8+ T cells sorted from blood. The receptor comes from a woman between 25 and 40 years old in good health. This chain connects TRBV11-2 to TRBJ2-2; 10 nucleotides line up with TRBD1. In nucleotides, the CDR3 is TGTGCCAGCAGCCTCCATCCGGGACAGGGGTCCACCGGGGAGCTGTTTTTT. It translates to CASSLHPGQGSTGELFF.